The rows below give T cell receptor beta chains drawn from one sample of a study of T cells in Graves' hyperthyroidism and ophthalmopathy. Via MiXCR, TCRdb re-called the multiplex PCR reads, giving one row per CDR3 protein. The sample contains 300,000 to 450,000 distinct CDR3 sequences, roughly 25% of which appear only once. Sequencing was done on a sample of blood. Every receptor here comes from a man aged 50-60 years with Graves' hyperthyroidism. The CDR3 runs from the conserved cysteine through the conserved F or W. The order of the fields is V gene, CDR3 protein.

>TRBV5-6
CASSWGSGGSNQPQHF
>TRBV13
CASSLRGKGDTEAFF
>TRBV11-2
CASSFQPGQENEKLFF
>TRBV20-1
CSASGGTTYEQYF
>TRBV6-1
CASSSDYYGYTF
>TRBV5-1
CASSLVGGNPEQYF
>TRBV5-1
CASSPQGQGTSGPSYEQYF
>TRBV6-4
CASSADEGDTQYF
>TRBV3-1
CASSRAVGQDYEQYF
>TRBV11-3
CASSQGHDRYEQYF
>TRBV30
CAWSPHEGGGTGELFF
>TRBV14
CASSLYRAGQETQYF
>TRBV2
CASSVPRGQTFEQYF
>TRBV2
CASSESAGDYGYTF
>TRBV7-9
CASSRSDSSGNTIYF